The 29 T cell receptor beta chains below were found in one sample sequenced in a study of blood T cell repertoires in COVID-19. Clones were read by immunoSEQ multiplex PCR, and TCRdb kept only the in-frame ones, dropping some. The table has roughly 140,000 clones, about 87% seen once. Sequencing input: peripheral blood. These receptors were collected from a woman aged 80 or over with acute or convalescent COVID-19.

On this clone itself: This sample also contains other DNA sequences that code for the same CDR3. The gene calls are TRBV19 and TRBJ1-1, with 10 positions matching TRBD1. The germline V gene has CDR1 LNHDA and CDR2 SQIVND (reference sequence). The CDR3 has 14 residues. Trimming removed 7 bases from V and 4 bases from J; junction bases left unmatched: 6. The DNA of the CDR3 is TGTGCCAGTACCAGGACAGGGGGGGGCACTGAAGCTTTCTTT. It translates to CASTRTGGGTEAFF.

V and J are TRBV19 and TRBJ1-3; 7 bases align to TRBD1. The CDR3 runs 15 residues. V lost 3 bases, J lost 5 bases, and 7 bases stayed unmatched. Germline CDR1 is LNHDA and CDR2 is SQIVND (reference sequence). The CDR3 region is CASSIDRDRRNTIYF. The CDR3 bases are TGTGCCAGTAGTATCGACAGGGATAGGAGAAACACCATATATTTT.

The V and J genes are TRBV6-5 and TRBJ1-6; TRBD1 aligns across 7 bases. The CDR3 has 15 amino acids. Germline V gene data show CDR1 as MNHEY and CDR2 as SVGAGI. J was trimmed by 7 bases and V by 6 bases; bases with no gene match: 9. CDR3 sequence reads: CASRPPGQQNSPLHF. CDR3 DNA: TGTGCCAGCAGACCCCCGGGACAGCAGAATTCACCCCTCCACTTT.

For this clone: The sample contains more than one DNA sequence encoding this CDR3. The CDR3 is CASRGQALNYGYTF. In DNA, the CDR3 is TGTGCCAGCAGGGGACAGGCTTTGAACTATGGCTACACCTTC. The V and J genes are TRBV6-5 and TRBJ1-2; 8 positions match TRBD1. The trim removed 6 bases at V and 2 bases at J, leaving 5 bases unmatched. The CDR3 runs to 14 residues. The V gene's germline CDR1 is MNHEY and CDR2 SVGAGI.

The chain combines TRBV5-1 with TRBJ1-1; the match to TRBD1 covers 7 bases. V dropped 4 bases and J dropped 6; count of bases not matched to a gene: 9. Germline V gene lookup returns CDR1 SGHRS and CDR2 YFSETQ. The CDR3 runs 14 residues. This CDR3 is CASSPGQLGAEAFF. The DNA of the CDR3 is TGCGCCAGCAGCCCGGGACAGCTGGGGGCTGAAGCTTTCTTT. The whole variable domain, filled in from reference TRBV5-1 and TRBJ1-1, reads KAGVTQTPRYLIKTRGQQVTLSCSPISGHRSVSWYQQTPGQGLQFLFEYFSETQRNKGNFPGRFSGRQFSNSRSEMNVSTLELGDSALYLCASSPGQLGAEAFFGQGTRLTVV.

In DNA, the CDR3 is TGTGCCAGCAGCTTAAGGCGGAATACGCAGTATTTT. Translated, it gives CASSLRRNTQYF. The rearrangement links TRBV7-2 to TRBJ2-3; D remains unclear. V lost 2 bases to trimming and J lost 7 bases, with 7 bases between them. Germline CDR1 reads SGHTA; CDR2 reads FQGNSA. CDR3 length equals 12 residues.

The V call is TRBV3-1 (or the pseudogene TRBV3-2), the J call TRBJ1-1; D remains ambiguous. The ends were cut back, 0 bases at V and 1 base at J, with 3 bases in the middle. CDR1 is LGHDT, CDR2 YNNKEL, per germline (reference sequence). The CDR3 has 13 amino acids. Here the CDR3 reads CASSQEANTEAFF. The DNA of the CDR3 is TGTGCCAGCAGCCAAGAGGCGAACACTGAAGCTTTCTTT.

This chain uses TRBV7-2 with TRBJ2-1; 9 bases are a match to TRBD2. The CDR3 sequence is 15 residues long. Germline-derived CDR1 and CDR2 are SGHTA and FQGNSA. The V and J ends lost 4 bases and 2 bases, in that order; junction bases with no gene match: 3. The CDR3 nucleotides read TGTGCCAGCAGCTCAGGACTAGCGACCTACAATGAGCAGTTCTTC. The encoded protein is CASSSGLATYNEQFF.

About this clone itself: Its ends do not fully match the called genes, so a read error is possible. The CDR3 coding sequence is TGTGCTAGCAGCTTATCGTTGAACACTGAAGCTTTCTTT. Encoded protein: CASSLSLNTEAFF. The genes are TRBV7-7 and TRBJ1-1; D is uncertain. The CDR3 spans 13 residues. The V gene's germline CDR1 is SSHAT and CDR2 FNYEAQ (reference sequence). Looking up the rest from reference TRBV7-7 and TRBJ1-1 gives the full variable domain: GAGVSQSPRYKVTKRGQDVTLRCDPISSHATLYWYQQALGQGPEFLTYFNYEAQPDKSGLPSDRFSAERPEGSISTLTIQRTEQRDSAMYRCASSLSLNTEAFFGQGTRLTVV.

The V call is TRBV18, the J call TRBJ1-5, with D unresolved. V was cut by 4 bases and J by 1 base, with 8 bases left in between. The CDR3 consists of 14 residues. Germline V gene data show CDR1 as KGHSH and CDR2 as LQKENI. CDR3 sequence: CASSRTASNQPQHF. CDR3 DNA: TGTGCCAGCTCACGCACAGCAAGCAATCAGCCCCAGCATTTT.

DNA for the CDR3: TGTGCCAGCAGCCTAACAGGGAGCACCGGGGAGCTGTTTTTT. Translated, it gives CASSLTGSTGELFF. V gene TRBV3-1 (or the pseudogene TRBV3-2) combines with J gene TRBJ2-2, with D possibly matching TRBD1 (6 bases). Germline V lookup: CDR1 LGHDT, CDR2 YNNKEL (reference sequence). V gave up 4 bases and J gave up 4 bases, with 10 bases separating them. The CDR3 is 14 residues long.

This clone was counted once. The V gene is TRBV19, the J gene TRBJ2-5; 9 bases fit TRBD1. J lost 4 bases, V lost 5 bases, and 8 bases had no gene match. Germline values: CDR1 LNHDA, CDR2 SQIVND (reference sequence). The CDR3 is made up of 15 amino acids. The CDR3 sequence: CASSAPGQGLETQYF. In nucleotides, the CDR3 is TGTGCCAGTAGTGCTCCGGGACAGGGATTAGAGACCCAGTACTTC.

The chain combines TRBV2 with TRBJ2-7, with D unclear. The germline gives CDR1 SNHLY, CDR2 FYNNEI. V was pared by 4 bases and J by 3 bases, with 4 bases between. There are 11 residues in the CDR3. As DNA, the CDR3 is TGTGCCAGCAGTGTAAACTACGAGCAGTACTTC. This codes for CASSVNYEQYF. The full variable domain, completed using reference TRBV2 and TRBJ2-7, is EPEVTQTPSHQVTQMGQEVILRCVPISNHLYFYWYRQILGQKVEFLVSFYNNEISEKSEIFDDQFSVERPDGSNFTLKIRSTKLEDSAMYFCASSVNYEQYFGPGTRLTVT.

DNA of the CDR3: TGTGCCACCCAGGACAGGGAGAACACTGAAGCTTTCTTT. Encoded protein: CATQDRENTEAFF. V and J are TRBV7-9 and TRBJ1-1; 8 bases map to TRBD1. V shed 10 bases, J shed 1 base, and the junction held 5 bases outside the gene matches. The germline V gene has CDR1 SEHNR and CDR2 FQNEAQ (reference sequence). The CDR3 covers 13 residues.

This sequence joins TRBV5-4 and TRBJ1-6, with D possibly being TRBD1 (5 bases). The V gene's germline CDR1 is SGHNT and CDR2 YYREEE (reference sequence). The CDR3 sequence is 14 residues long. Trimming cost V 4 bases and J 7 bases, with 12 bases left between them. The CDR3 region is CASSLRDSNSPLHF. DNA for the CDR3: TGTGCCAGCAGCCTACGGGACTCAAATTCACCCCTCCACTTT. Full variable domain (remainder filled in from reference TRBV5-4 and TRBJ1-6): ETGVTQSPTHLIKTRGQQVTLRCSSQSGHNTVSWYQQALGQGPQFIFQYYREEENGRGNFPPRFSGLQFPNYSSELNVNALELDDSALYLCASSLRDSNSPLHFGNGTRLTVT.

The chain joins TRBV25-1 to TRBJ1-1; a weak D match, TRBD1 (6 bases). V shed 6 bases and J shed 0 bases, with 8 bases lying between them. The CDR3 is 13 amino acids. Germline V gives CDR1 MGHDK, CDR2 SYGVNS. The DNA for the CDR3 is TGTGCCAGCAGGGGGGGGCTGAACACTGAAGCTTTCTTT. Encoded protein: CASRGGLNTEAFF.

The V call is TRBV6-5, the J call TRBJ1-2, with a possible D match to TRBD1 (6 bases). The V gene lost 7 bases and the J gene lost 5 bases, with 14 bases spanning the gap. The CDR3 consists of 13 residues. In germline, CDR1 is MNHEY, CDR2 SVGAGI. CDR3 DNA: TGTGCCAGCACCGGCGGGCAGGGGTATGGCTACACCTTC. Protein: CASTGGQGYGYTF.

The genes are TRBV5-1 and TRBJ1-2, with no clear D. V lost 0 bases and J lost 7, with 7 bases in between. Germline assignment: CDR1 SGHRS and CDR2 YFSETQ. The CDR3 has 12 residues. The CDR3 DNA reads as TGCGCCAGCAGCTTGGACAGATCTGGCTACACCTTC. The encoded protein is CASSLDRSGYTF.

The rearrangement links TRBV29-1 to TRBJ1-5; TRBD1 is a possible D gene (5 bases). The length of the CDR3 is 13 residues. V lost 6 bases, J lost 5 bases, and 14 bases lay in between. The germline gives CDR1 SQVTM, CDR2 ANQGSEA. The CDR3 sequence: CSVAGQAHQPQHF. For the CDR3, the DNA is TGCAGCGTCGCGGGGCAGGCGCATCAGCCCCAGCATTTT.

The chain joins TRBV24-1 to TRBJ2-5, with 9 bases matching TRBD1. Germline assignment: CDR1 KGHDR and CDR2 SFDVKD. The J segment lost 5 bases and the V segment lost 9 bases, leaving 3 bases of the junction unmatched. This CDR3 contains 12 residues. The CDR3 here is CATGGQGETQYF. CDR3 nucleotides: TGTGCCACCGGAGGACAGGGGGAGACCCAGTACTTC.

V gene TRBV5-1 combines with J gene TRBJ1-2, with D possibly matching TRBD1 (5 bases). Germline CDR1 and CDR2: SGHRS and YFSETQ. Trimming pared 4 bases from V and 0 bases from J, leaving 7 bases between. The CDR3 runs 13 residues. The CDR3 region is CASSRGTNYGYTF. For the CDR3, the DNA is TGCGCCAGCAGCCGGGGGACTAACTATGGCTACACCTTC.

The chain links TRBV7-2 to TRBJ1-5, with D uncertain. The CDR3 loop spans 13 amino acids. CDR1 and CDR2 from the germline V gene are SGHTA and FQGNSA. V lost 1 base, J lost 4 bases, and 5 bases lay in between. The CDR3 sequence is CASSLDKNQPQHF. In DNA, the CDR3 is TGTGCCAGCAGCTTAGACAAGAATCAGCCCCAGCATTTT.

J is TRBJ2-7 and V is TRBV2; TRBD2 is a possible D gene (6 bases). V lost 2 bases and J 3 bases, leaving 14 bases between the germline ends. Germline values: CDR1 SNHLY, CDR2 FYNNEI. The CDR3 is made up of 15 amino acids. CDR3 sequence reads: CASSEPQGGIYEQYF. In DNA, the CDR3 is TGTGCCAGCAGTGAACCGCAGGGAGGTATCTACGAGCAGTACTTC.

This chain joins TRBV12-5 and TRBJ1-6; the D gene is possibly TRBD1 (6 bases). With 6 bases removed from V and 0 bases from J, the gap between germline ends came to 9 bases. Germline V gene sequence: CDR1 LGHNT, CDR2 FRNRAP. This CDR3 is built from 15 residues. The CDR3 is CASGTGRSYNSPLHF. CDR3 coding DNA: TGTGCTAGTGGAACAGGGCGCTCCTATAATTCACCCCTCCACTTT.

The V and J genes are TRBV30 and TRBJ2-4; D might be TRBD1 (6 bases). Per the germline V gene, CDR1 is GTSNPN and CDR2 is SVGIG (reference sequence). The V end lost 2 bases, the J end lost 8 bases, and 16 bases lay between the germline ends. This CDR3 has 14 residues. The CDR3 is CAWSTSGTKDIQYF. As DNA, the CDR3 is TGTGCCTGGAGTACATCCGGGACAAAGGACATTCAGTACTTC.

This chain uses TRBV12-5 with TRBJ2-5; tentatively, D is TRBD2 (10 bases). Deletions cut 6 bases from V and 2 bases from J, with 34 bases between. Germline CDR1 and CDR2: LGHNT and FRNRAP. The CDR3 consists of 21 residues. CDR3 bases: TGTGCTAGTGGCCCCTTGCGGGTGAACAGGGGGCTAGCGGGGGCTCAAGAGACCCAGTACTTC. Translation: CASGPLRVNRGLAGAQETQYF.

V is TRBV3-1 (or the pseudogene TRBV3-2) and J is TRBJ1-1; D not resolved. Germline CDR1 is LGHDT and CDR2 is YNNKEL (reference sequence). CDR3 length: 13 residues. Trimming shortened V by 4 bases and J by 7 bases, and 13 bases separated the two germline ends. The CDR3 sequence is CASSLVEGGEAFF. The CDR3 DNA reads as TGTGCCAGCAGCCTTGTGGAAGGAGGTGAAGCTTTCTTT.

The V gene is TRBV13, the J gene TRBJ2-1; 9 bases align to TRBD2. J gave up 7 bases and V 5 bases, and 18 bases lay outside the gene matches. Germline lookup yields CDR1 PRHDT and CDR2 FYEKMQ (reference sequence). The CDR3 covers 18 residues. The CDR3 protein is CASSLNEGASGDPNEQFF. CDR3 DNA sequence: TGTGCCAGCAGCCTAAATGAAGGGGCTAGCGGGGATCCAAATGAGCAGTTCTTC.

The chain is built from TRBV30 and TRBJ1-3; unclear D gene. V was shortened by 8 bases and J by 2 bases, with 13 bases between the two germline ends. This CDR3 contains 13 residues. Germline-derived CDR1 and CDR2 are GTSNPN and SVGIG (reference sequence). The CDR3 loop is CAIHRGAGNTIYF. Here the CDR3 DNA reads TGTGCCATACACCGGGGAGCTGGAAACACCATATATTTT.